These T cell receptor beta chains were read from a single sample in a study of T cell repertoires in cytomegalovirus infection. The antigens of these receptors remain unknown. TCRdb reprocessed the reads via MiXCR and lists one record per CDR3 protein. This table holds roughly 69,000 distinct CDR3 sequences, 20% found once. Sequenced material: CD8+ T cells from cultured PBMCs, taken from culture after CMV antigen stimulation. The receptors originated from a human donor in good health (CMV status not recorded). Some clones in this sample may be carry-over from other donors' samples. Each CDR3 is given with its conserved first and last residue. A D gene is named only where the DNA matches it firmly. The size entry is marked missing in some rows and otherwise reads once, few, many or a size class.

v_call	d_call	j_call	clone_size	cdr3_aa	cdr3_nt
TRBV4-1	TRBD1	TRBJ2-3	.	CASSQGYSTGVLVTDTQYF	TGCGCCAGCAGCCAAGGTTATAGTACAGGGGTTTTAGTCACAGATACGCAGTATTTT
TRBV4-3	.	TRBJ1-1	.	CASSQRAGNTEAFF	TGCGCCAGCAGCCAGCGGGCAGGCAACACTGAAGCTTTCTTT
TRBV11-2	TRBD1	TRBJ1-2	.	CASGETGVDYTF	TGTGCCAGCGGTGAGACAGGGGTTGACTACACCTTC
TRBV7-2	TRBD1	TRBJ1-2	.	CASSLPPFPTGGGYGYTF	TGTGCCAGCAGCTTACCTCCCTTCCCGACAGGGGGCGGATATGGCTACACCTTC
TRBV7-2	.	TRBJ1-1	few	CASSLSQNTEAFF	TGTGCCAGCAGCTTATCCCAGAACACTGAAGCTTTCTTT
TRBV27	.	TRBJ2-2	few	CASSQTGGRAGELFF	TGTGCCAGCAGTCAAACCGGGGGGCGGGCCGGGGAGCTGTTTTTT
TRBV11-2	.	TRBJ2-7	.	CASSPPGDEQYF	TGTGCCAGCAGCCCCCCAGGGGACGAGCAGTACTTC
TRBV7-8	.	TRBJ2-7	.	CASSLDRADYQYF	TGTGCCAGCAGCTTAGACAGGGCCGACTATCAGTACTTC
TRBV28	TRBD1	TRBJ2-2	.	CASSLLFPGTANTGELFF	TGTGCCAGCAGTTTACTCTTCCCGGGGACAGCGAACACCGGGGAGCTGTTTTTT
TRBV11-2	.	TRBJ1-1	few	CASSAGGTEAFF	TGTGCCAGCAGCGCTGGGGGGACTGAAGCTTTCTTT